This T cell receptor (beta chain) was sequenced in a study of vaccination effects on CD4 cells after COVID-19. Study in general: Participants were given two doses of BNT162b2 or mRNA-1273 vaccine. Overall study findings and caveats: The study, lacking early post-infection timepoints, had few convalescent patients.

CD4+ T cells specific for antigen were expanded with viral peptide pools by the ViraFEST assay before sequencing. Culturing for roughly 9 days preceded CD4+ T cell isolation. Neither prior SARS-CoV-2 infection nor positive nucleocapsid antibodies were present in the vaccine recipients. A density of fewer than 2.5 million PBMC per well was used; these cells were cultured with around 11 IU/ml IL-2 and about 10 ug/ml peptides. Fresh IL-2-containing medium replaced half the medium on days 3 and 7. Sequencing used immunoSEQ multiplex PCR; TCRdb keeps in-frame clones, though not all of them. The sample gives about 28,000 clones, under 85% of which show up once; about 30% is in the top ten. With respect to this clone: Its antigen remains unknown. Other DNA sequences in this sample translate to the same CDR3.

Germline V CDR1 and CDR2: SGHTA, FQGNSA. Trimming cost V 4 bases and J 4 bases; bases outside gene matches: 2. The CDR3 length is 14 residues. This TCR was recovered from a human donor who received a COVID-19 vaccine. Source: CD4+ T cells from PBMCs cultured with SARS-CoV-2 spike peptides, taken before COVID-19 vaccination. The rearrangement joins TRBV7-2 to TRBJ1-5, with 9 bases that match TRBD1. The CDR3 protein is CASSSGQGNQPQHF. Here the CDR3 DNA reads TGTGCCAGCAGCTCTGGACAGGGGAATCAGCCCCAGCATTTT.